The T cell receptor beta chain described here comes from a study of early T cells in non-severe SARS-CoV-2 infection. Overall study context: Sequencing used unsorted whole-blood bulk RNA, so chains lack pairing.

The CDR3 sequence is 18 residues long. CDR1 is MNHNY and CDR2 is SVGAGI in the germline V gene (reference sequence). The junction had 13 bases not matched to a gene; V was cut back by 0 bases and J by 8 bases. This clonotype was found many times. Its antigen remains unidentified. Unique molecular identifiers (one per individual cDNA molecule) were attached. Each CDR3 protein is one row after TCRdb ran MiXCR on the 5' RACE reads. There are 55,000 to 75,000 distinct CDR3 sequences in the sample; roughly 8.4% occur only once, and more than 3% lies in the top ten. Findings of the study overall: VDJdb matching favored anti-spike CD8 responses, missing private and CD4 specificities.

The sample comprised whole blood. The origin of this receptor is an adult who was a healthcare worker with PCR-confirmed SARS-CoV-2 infection or an uninfected control (not recorded which). The V and J genes are TRBV6-6 and TRBJ2-4; 10 nucleotides align to TRBD2. CDR3 in DNA: TGTGCCAGCAGTTACTCGCCCTTGTCCGGTCTAGCGGGAGACATTCAGTACTTC. Its protein product is CASSYSPLSGLAGDIQYF.